The 11 T cell receptor beta chains below were found in one sample sequenced in a study of beta chain features in type 1 diabetes (dated by TCRdb to 2017 to 2018). Beyond this particular receptor, the publication reports: In all four CD4+ subsets, TCRB CDR3 length was moderately but significantly shorter in type 1 diabetes patients.

Library generation was performed with the immunoSEQ multiplex PCR assay. The entire isolated RNA was reverse transcribed using the High Capacity cDNA Reverse Transcription Kit, and thus expressed TCRB transcripts were sequenced. The source is immuneACCESS, and TCRdb retained only in-frame sequences with V and J called. Part of the clones is not carried over; for the studies checked, unresolved V genes explain less than half of this, and the remainder is unexplained. This sample is represented by 500,000 to 850,000 clones; 11% to 15% of them were singletons. The ten largest make up approximately 0.039% of the sample. Their antigens are not known. The source material was naive CD4+ T cells from blood. The sample's cell subset or site label, in plain terms: true naive CD4+ T cells. These receptors came from a man aged 18 to 30 with type 1 diabetes.

V and J are TRBV7-9 and TRBJ2-3; TRBD2 might be the D (6 bases). V lost 5 bases to trimming and J lost 0 bases, with 12 bases between them. Germline V gene lookup returns CDR1 SEHNR and CDR2 FQNEAQ (reference sequence). The CDR3 covers 15 residues. CDR3 coding DNA: TGTGCCAGCAGCCTGGGACTTCCGAGCACAGATACGCAGTATTTT. This encodes CASSLGLPSTDTQYF.

This clone came up a few times. The rearrangement joins TRBV27 to TRBJ1-1; no reliable D call. V was trimmed by 6 bases and J by 11 bases, leaving 4 bases between them. The CDR3 totals 8 residues. Germline V gives CDR1 MNHEY, CDR2 SMNVEV (reference sequence). The CDR3 region has the DNA TGTGCCAGCAGAATCGCTTTCTTT. Translated, it gives CASRIAFF.

This clone was seen a handful of times. J is TRBJ1-1 and V is TRBV18; a weak D match, TRBD1 (5 bases). Per germline, CDR1 KGHSH and CDR2 LQKENI. This CDR3 has 11 residues. V dropped 8 bases and J dropped 5 bases, with 9 bases sitting between them. CDR3 region: CASLRETEAFF. CDR3 DNA sequence: TGTGCCAGCCTCAGGGAAACTGAAGCTTTCTTT. Filled out from reference TRBV18 and TRBJ1-1, the complete variable domain reads NAGVMQNPRHLVRRRGQEARLRCSPMKGHSHVYWYRQLPEEGLKFMVYLQKENIIDESGMPKERFSAEFPKEGPSILRIQQVVRGDSAAYFCASLRETEAFFGQGTRLTVV.

The V call is TRBV7-8, the J call TRBJ2-2; 8 positions match TRBD2. The CDR3 has 15 residues. CDR1 is SGHVS and CDR2 is FQNEAQ in the germline V gene. Germline trimming cut 6 bases from V and 4 bases from J; bases unmatched to any gene: 7. The DNA for the CDR3 is TGTGCCAGCAGGGTAGCGGGGCACCTCACCGGGGAGCTGTTTTTT. Amino acid sequence: CASRVAGHLTGELFF.

Worth noting for this clone: Its ends do not fully match the called genes, so a read error is possible. This rearrangement joins TRBV5-4 to TRBJ2-7, with D possibly being TRBD1 (6 bases). Germline-derived CDR1 and CDR2 are SGHNT and YYREEE (reference sequence). The CDR3 extends over 14 amino acids. The CDR3 loop reads CASSLDRKTYEQYF. In DNA form, the CDR3 reads TGTGCCAGCAGTTTGGACAGAAAAACCTACGAGCAGTACTTC.

This clone was counted a few times. Germline and junction disagree at one end, which may indicate a read error. V and J are TRBV7-7 and TRBJ1-4; 9 bases match TRBD1. This CDR3 is built from 16 residues. CDR1 SSHAT and CDR2 FNYEAQ come from the germline V gene (reference sequence). The DNA of the CDR3 is TGTGCTAGCAGCCTCGGCAGGGGACAGGGCAATGAAAAACTGTTTTTT. Amino acids: CASSLGRGQGNEKLFF. The full variable domain, its missing parts supplied by reference TRBV7-7 and TRBJ1-4, is GAGVSQSPRYKVTKRGQDVTLRCDPISSHATLYWYQQALGQGPEFLTYFNYEAQPDKSGLPSDRFSAERPEGSISTLTIQRTEQRDSAMYRCASSLGRGQGNEKLFFGSGTQLSVL.

The J gene is TRBJ2-7, the V gene TRBV27, with unresolved D. The CDR3 is made up of 13 amino acids. Germline V gives CDR1 MNHEY, CDR2 SMNVEV (reference sequence). V gave up 4 bases and J gave up 3 bases, with 10 bases separating them. The CDR3 DNA is TGTGCCAGCAGTTCCCGGCAGAACTACGAGCAGTACTTC. It encodes CASSSRQNYEQYF.

The V and J genes are TRBV30 and TRBJ1-3; the D is unclear. The CDR3 spans 14 residues. Trimming cost V 4 bases and J 1 base, with 11 bases left between them. Germline V lookup: CDR1 GTSNPN, CDR2 SVGIG (reference sequence). CDR3 protein: CAWTFRPSGNTIYF. In DNA, the CDR3 is TGTGCCTGGACTTTCCGTCCTTCTGGAAACACCATATATTTT.

This clone has a handful of counts. Here the CDR3 DNA reads TGTGCCAGCAGCTTAATAGTAAACAGTGAGCAGTTCTTC. Encoded protein: CASSLIVNSEQFF. The chain uses TRBV7-9 and TRBJ2-1; D unclear. The CDR3 sequence is 13 residues long. Trimming removed 2 bases from V and 9 bases from J, with 11 bases in between. Germline V lookup: CDR1 SEHNR, CDR2 FQNEAQ (reference sequence).

This clone was recorded only once. Its ends do not fully match the called genes, so a read error is possible. The chain combines TRBV5-6 with TRBJ2-3; 7 bases align to TRBD1. CDR3 length: 12 residues. Germline CDR1 is SGHDT and CDR2 is YYEEEE. CDR3 in DNA: TGTGCCAGCAGCTTAACAGGGGTTACCGCCCCATTT. Its protein product is CASSLTGVTAPF.

V and J are TRBV25-1 and TRBJ1-3; D is perhaps TRBD1 (5 bases). This CDR3 has 14 amino acids. Trimming pared 3 bases from V and 5 bases from J, leaving 11 bases between. Germline V gene lookup returns CDR1 MGHDK and CDR2 SYGVNS. The CDR3 region is CASSDSGLRNTIYF. CDR3 nucleotides: TGTGCCAGCAGTGACTCGGGACTAAGAAACACCATATATTTT.